Sequencing of this T cell receptor beta chain was carried out in a study of OX40 agonist ivuxolimab in advanced cancers. A note on the overall study: The costimulatory receptor OX40 (CD134) was targeted by ivuxolimab, a fully human IgG2 agonistic monoclonal antibody. Intravenous ivuxolimab was administered to patients every 2 weeks at six dose levels: 0.01, 0.1, 0.3, 1.5, 3 and 10 mg/kg. Of the roughly 53 patients in dose escalation, some 20 had hepatocellular carcinoma, about 15 had melanoma, 9 had renal cell carcinoma and 9 had head and neck cancer. A male proportion of 70% to 90% and a mean age of around 60 years, ranging from roughly 20 to 80, were recorded for the dose-escalation cohort. Patients were allowed to have had prior anti-PD-1, anti-PD-L1 or anti-CTLA-4 therapy, and around two fifths of the dose-escalation patients had been treated with checkpoint inhibitors. Three dose-escalation patients achieved partial responses, one with hepatocellular carcinoma and two with cutaneous melanoma. Peripheral TCRbeta sequencing was intended to test whether TCR sequence diversity was altered and clonal T-cell expansion was caused by ivuxolimab. The paper covers the monotherapy dose-escalation part of the phase I ivuxolimab trial, which included N of about 50 patients. Points the paper makes about the study in general: Low levels of normalized T-cell clonal expansion were also seen in some patients who did not respond. The antigen specificity of the clonally expanded peripheral T cells was not determined. At doses of 0.1 to 3.0 mg/kg, clonal expansion of both CD4+ and CD8+ T cells in blood was seen between baseline and week 6. In the 0.1-3.0 mg/kg groups, partial responders were among the patients with the lowest normalized peripheral clonal expansion, particularly in CD8+ T cells. After ivuxolimab, expanded clones were on average more numerous among CD8+ T cells than among CD4+ T cells.

About this clone itself: What antigen it recognizes has not been identified. Within one base of it there is no much larger clone, and no base qualities were kept.

Patients with a history of autoimmune disease or receiving systemic immunosuppression were excluded from the trial. Peripheral blood for TCR sequencing was collected from all dose cohorts at baseline, on cycle 4 day 1, and on cycle 7 day 1. The samples were taken from a phase I, first-in-human, multicenter, open-label dose-escalation trial of ivuxolimab. Adults with locally advanced or metastatic head and neck squamous cell, hepatocellular, melanoma or renal cell carcinoma were enrolled in the trial. Before TCR sequencing, CD4+ T cells and CD8+ T cells were sorted from peripheral blood as separate populations. Genomic DNA was extracted from sorted cells for sequencing of the TCRbeta CDR3 region. The immunoSEQ Assay was used for sequencing of TCRbeta CDR3 regions. TCRdb holds this immuneACCESS table with in-frame rearrangements only. Some clones are missing; in checked studies, unresolved V genes explain under half, and the rest has no known cause. Counted in this sample were around 83,000 clones; over 75% of them appeared once. The top ten hold approximately 2.5% of the sample.

Taken from cysteine to phenylalanine, the CDR3 has 14 residues. The CDR3 DNA has 42 bases and is translated from base 1. CDR1 and CDR2 are read off the germline V gene as MDHEN and SYDVKM. A distance of 7 bases separates the germline ends of V and J, which lose 3 bases and 1 base respectively. The material was CD4+ or CD8+ T cells sorted from blood, obtained in a trial of the OX40 agonist ivuxolimab. The receptor comes from an adult with an advanced solid tumor such as melanoma, head and neck, liver or kidney cancer. The sequence joins TRBV28 to TRBJ1-5; the D gene assignment is ambiguous. Here is the DNA: TGTGCCAGCAGTTTCTTCCTAAGCAATCAGCCCCAGCATTTT. It specifies CASSFFLSNQPQHF.